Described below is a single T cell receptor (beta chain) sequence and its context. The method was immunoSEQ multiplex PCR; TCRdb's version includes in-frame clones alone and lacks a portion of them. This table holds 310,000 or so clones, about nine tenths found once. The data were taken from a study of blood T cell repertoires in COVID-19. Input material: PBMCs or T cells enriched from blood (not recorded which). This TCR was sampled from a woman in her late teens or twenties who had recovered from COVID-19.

CDR3 nucleotides: TGTGCCAGCAGAGCCTTGGGGGCATCAACGGAGGCTAACTATGGCTACACCTTC. This encodes CASRALGASTEANYGYTF. The chain carries TRBV27 and TRBJ1-2; D is possibly TRBD1 (6 bases). V was clipped by 6 bases and J by 0 bases, with 23 bases between them. Germline-derived CDR1 and CDR2 are MNHEY and SMNVEV (reference sequence). The CDR3 is made up of 18 amino acids.